The 28 T cell receptor beta chains below were found in one sample sequenced in a study of T cell responses to AZD1222 COVID-19 vaccine. Method: immunoSEQ multiplex PCR; TCRdb's copy keeps in-frame clones and lacks some. The table lists 100,000 or so clones, roughly 84% of them singletons. This material consisted of peripheral blood, taken on day 0 of AZD1222 vaccination. Receptors originate from an adult in good health.

The chain links TRBV6-6 to TRBJ2-7; 8 nucleotides align to TRBD2. V was clipped by 5 bases and J by 2 bases; unmatched bases: 14. The CDR3 covers 17 residues. Germline CDR1 and CDR2: MNHNY and SVGAGI (reference sequence). CDR3 residues: CASSPVYGGDLTYEQYF. The CDR3 nucleotides are TGTGCCAGCAGTCCCGTTTACGGGGGGGACCTGACCTACGAGCAGTACTTC.

This chain uses TRBV19 with TRBJ1-3; D remains unclear. V gave up 5 bases and J gave up 4 bases, with 9 bases separating them. Germline V lookup: CDR1 LNHDA, CDR2 SQIVND (reference sequence). This CDR3 is built from 13 residues. The CDR3 nucleotides are TGTGCCAGTAGTCTGGGGAGCGGAAACACCATATATTTT. This sequence encodes CASSLGSGNTIYF.

The V call is TRBV7-6, the J call TRBJ2-5; the D is unclear. The CDR3 covers 13 residues. Trimming cost V 4 bases and J 2 bases, with 8 bases left between them. CDR1 and CDR2 from the germline V gene are SGHVS and FNYEAQ. The CDR3 DNA reads TGTGCCAGCAGCTCGGCCAGACAAGAGACCCAGTACTTC. Translated, it gives CASSSARQETQYF.

This chain connects TRBV21-1 to TRBJ2-3; the DNA was not used to check the table's D call, TRBD1. TRBV21-1 is a listed pseudogene. This CDR3 spans 16 amino acids. The CDR3 loop reads CASSNTGRGRTDTQYF. Written as DNA, the CDR3 is TGTGCCAGCAGCAATACGGGCAGGGGACGCACAGATACGCAGTATTTT.

This clone was seen only once. The chain recombines TRBV14 with TRBJ2-2, with D unresolved. There are 15 residues in the CDR3. Germline CDR1 SGHDN, CDR2 FVKESK. The V end lost 4 bases, the J end lost 4 bases, and 13 bases lay between the germline ends. In DNA, the CDR3 is TGTGCCAGCAGCCCAAGATCACTATTCACCGGGGAGCTGTTTTTT. Translating gives CASSPRSLFTGELFF.

The rearrangement links TRBV6-5 to TRBJ1-5; TRBD1 might be the D (6 bases). Trimming pared 6 bases from V and 3 bases from J, leaving 12 bases between. Germline CDR1 and CDR2: MNHEY and SVGAGI. This CDR3 is 14 amino acids long. Written as DNA, the CDR3 is TGTGCCAGCAGACCGGCGGGGGCCAATCAGCCCCAGCATTTT. Its protein is CASRPAGANQPQHF.

The gene calls are TRBV3-1 (or the pseudogene TRBV3-2) and TRBJ1-1; D is undetermined. Per germline, CDR1 LGHDT and CDR2 YNNKEL (reference sequence). The V end lost 0 bases, the J end lost 4 bases, and 9 bases lay between the germline ends. The CDR3 sequence is 14 residues long. The CDR3 here is CASSQDDGGTEAFF. In nucleotides, the CDR3 is TGTGCCAGCAGCCAAGACGATGGTGGCACTGAAGCTTTCTTT.

The J gene is TRBJ1-2, the V gene TRBV5-1; TRBD1 aligns across 9 bases. CDR3 length equals 15 residues. With 3 bases clipped from V and 4 bases from J, the junction kept 7 bases outside the gene matches. The germline gives CDR1 SGHRS, CDR2 YFSETQ. CDR3 loop: CASSSYSTGGYGYTF. CDR3 sequence (DNA): TGCGCCAGCAGCTCGTACTCGACAGGGGGCTATGGCTACACCTTC.

The chain combines TRBV6-4 with TRBJ1-5, with D unresolved. The germline V gene has CDR1 MRHNA and CDR2 SNTAGT. V lost 5 bases to trimming and J lost 5 bases, with 10 bases between them. The CDR3 length is 13 residues. This CDR3 is CASSTDGDQPQHF. CDR3 coding DNA: TGTGCCAGCAGTACGGACGGTGATCAGCCCCAGCATTTT.

This rearrangement joins TRBV5-1 to TRBJ1-2; TRBD1 agrees at 7 bases. V gave up 1 base and J gave up 8 bases; unmatched junction bases: 14. There are 16 residues in the CDR3. The V gene's germline CDR1 is SGHRS and CDR2 YFSETQ. The CDR3 DNA follows: TGCGCCAGCAGCTTGTCCCGGGGACAGCTAGAAGGGGGCTACACCTTC. This codes for CASSLSRGQLEGGYTF. Together with reference TRBV5-1 and TRBJ1-2, the CDR3 gives the full variable domain: KAGVTQTPRYLIKTRGQQVTLSCSPISGHRSVSWYQQTPGQGLQFLFEYFSETQRNKGNFPGRFSGRQFSNSRSEMNVSTLELGDSALYLCASSLSRGQLEGGYTFGSGTRLTVV.

The gene calls are TRBV24-1 and TRBJ1-6; D is uncertain. The CDR3 runs 13 residues. The V and J ends lost 3 bases and 9 bases respectively, with 8 bases between them. Germline-derived CDR1 and CDR2 are KGHDR and SFDVKD. The CDR3 bases are TGTGCCACCAGTGATAGGAGGGTTTCACCCCTCCACTTT. It specifies CATSDRRVSPLHF.

This clone was counted between two and nine times. V gene TRBV5-1 combines with J gene TRBJ2-7, with 9 positions matching TRBD1. The junction had 5 bases not matched to a gene; V was cut back by 2 bases and J by 2 bases. The CDR3 is made up of 15 amino acids. Germline CDR1 SGHRS, CDR2 YFSETQ. The CDR3 sequence is CASSFGTGRTYEQYF. The CDR3 DNA sequence: TGCGCCAGCAGCTTCGGGACAGGGAGGACCTACGAGCAGTACTTC.

The gene calls are TRBV10-1 and TRBJ2-2, with 10 bases matching TRBD2. The CDR3 totals 16 residues. V was pared by 6 bases and J by 4 bases, with 8 bases of the junction left unmatched. CDR1 and CDR2 (germline): WNHNN, SYGVQD (reference sequence). The CDR3 DNA reads TGCGCCAGCAGAAGTCTAGCGGGGGAGAGCACCGGGGAGCTGTTTTTT. This gives the protein CASRSLAGESTGELFF.

This clone was seen only once. V is TRBV3-1 (or the pseudogene TRBV3-2) and J is TRBJ1-3, with 8 bases fitting TRBD1. Losses at the gene ends were 3 bases for V and 4 bases for J; bases not matched to a gene: 5. The CDR3 covers 15 residues. Germline V gene data show CDR1 as LGHDT and CDR2 as YNNKEL (reference sequence). The CDR3 here is CASSQDRVEGNTIYF. The DNA of the CDR3 is TGTGCCAGCAGCCAGGACAGGGTAGAGGGAAACACCATATATTTT.

CDR3 amino acids: CASTGQGVNNQPQHF. As DNA, the CDR3 is TGTGCCAGCACGGGACAGGGGGTAAACAATCAGCCCCAGCATTTT. The genes are TRBV6-6 and TRBJ1-5, with TRBD1 matching 11 bases. Trimming cost V 7 bases and J 3 bases; bases outside gene matches: 5. This CDR3 contains 15 residues. Looked up from germline, CDR1 is MNHNY and CDR2 is SVGAGI (reference sequence).

This rearrangement joins TRBV7-8 to TRBJ2-1; 8 positions agree with TRBD1. The germline CDR1 and CDR2 sequences are SGHVS and FQNEAQ. The V segment lost 0 bases and the J segment 7 bases; nucleotides outside the gene matches: 5. This CDR3 region has 15 residues. CDR3 DNA: TGTGCCAGCAGCTTAGCGTCCAGGGGGCCGAATGAGCAGTTCTTC. Amino acid sequence: CASSLASRGPNEQFF.

The chain joins TRBV20-1 to TRBJ2-7, with D perhaps matching TRBD1 (6 bases). Trimming took 5 bases from V and 9 from J, leaving 14 bases between them. The length of the CDR3 is 11 residues. Germline V gene data show CDR1 as DFQATT and CDR2 as SNEGSKA (reference sequence). DNA of the CDR3: TGCAGTGCTCGCACAGGGTTTGGGCAGTACTTC. This codes for CSARTGFGQYF.

V is TRBV14 and J is TRBJ2-1; a possible D gene is TRBD2 (5 bases). Looked up from germline, CDR1 is SGHDN and CDR2 is FVKESK. The CDR3 spans 15 residues. Trimming stripped 3 bases from V and 0 bases from J, with 9 bases between. Written as DNA, the CDR3 is TGTGCCAGCAGCCACCGGGGAGACTCCTACAATGAGCAGTTCTTC. Translated, it gives CASSHRGDSYNEQFF.

The J gene is TRBJ1-1, the V gene TRBV5-1; perhaps TRBD1 as D (6 bases). The CDR3 covers 14 residues. The V end lost 2 bases, the J end lost 5 bases, and 13 bases lay between the germline ends. Per the germline V gene, CDR1 is SGHRS and CDR2 is YFSETQ. The CDR3 DNA sequence: TGCGCCAGCAGCTTTCAGGGGCTCGGGACTGAAGCTTTCTTT. This codes for CASSFQGLGTEAFF.

The chain links TRBV19 to TRBJ2-4, with 9 bases fitting TRBD1. Trimming removed 6 bases from V and 0 bases from J; junction bases left unmatched: 6. Germline V CDR1 and CDR2: LNHDA, SQIVND (reference sequence). The CDR3 has 16 amino acids. DNA for the CDR3: TGTGCCAGTAGCCCCAGGGACAGGGTAGCCAAAAACATTCAGTACTTC. It yields the protein CASSPRDRVAKNIQYF.

The genes are TRBV10-3 and TRBJ1-2; 8 nucleotides align to TRBD1. CDR3 size: 16 residues. The germline V gene encodes CDR1 ENHRY and CDR2 SYGVKD. The J segment lost 2 bases and the V segment lost 4 bases, leaving 9 bases of the junction unmatched. DNA of the CDR3: TGTGCCATCAGTGCAGGGGGCGGTAAACCGAACTATGGCTACACCTTC. This codes for CAISAGGGKPNYGYTF.

The CDR3 region has the DNA TGCGCCAGCAGCGCCGGACGGAACTCTGGAAACACCATATATTTT. Its protein is CASSAGRNSGNTIYF. The gene calls are TRBV5-1 and TRBJ1-3, with D unresolved. CDR1 is SGHRS and CDR2 is YFSETQ in the germline V gene. Trimming pared 4 bases from V and 0 bases from J, leaving 11 bases between. The CDR3 runs to 15 residues.

As for this clone: One junction end does not reproduce the germline sequence, and a read error may be involved. This rearrangement joins TRBV7-7 to TRBJ2-3; TRBD1 is a possible D gene (5 bases). The CDR3 is 13 amino acids. Germline V gene lookup returns CDR1 SSHAT and CDR2 FNYEAQ (reference sequence). CDR3 in amino acids: CASSLKGADTQYF. The CDR3 nucleotides read TGTGCTAGCAGCTTAAAAGGGGCAGATACGCAGTATTTT.

This chain connects TRBV11-2 to TRBJ1-4; perhaps TRBD1 as D (6 bases). The CDR3 length is 14 residues. V dropped 5 bases and J dropped 1 base, with 8 bases sitting between them. The germline V gene encodes CDR1 SGHAT and CDR2 FQNNGV. In nucleotides, the CDR3 is TGTGCCAGCAGCCCAGGGGTAACTAATGAAAAACTGTTTTTT. Translation: CASSPGVTNEKLFF.

V and J are TRBV19 and TRBJ2-7; D is possibly TRBD2 (5 bases). The CDR3 covers 14 residues. V was cut by 6 bases and J by 3 bases, with 15 bases left in between. Looked up from germline, CDR1 is LNHDA and CDR2 is SQIVND (reference sequence). The CDR3 is CASSQPGSHYEQYF. DNA of the CDR3: TGTGCCAGTAGCCAACCGGGATCCCACTACGAGCAGTACTTC.

This clone appeared a single time. The CDR3 here is CASSLPAGAFGDTQYF. The DNA of the CDR3 is TGTGCCAGCAGCCTGCCTGCGGGGGCCTTTGGGGATACGCAGTATTTT. The V call is TRBV5-4, the J call TRBJ2-3; D is possibly TRBD2 (7 bases). There are 16 residues in the CDR3. Deletions cut 4 bases from V and 6 bases from J, with 21 bases between. Germline loops: CDR1 SGHNT, CDR2 YYREEE (reference sequence).

This rearrangement joins TRBV11-3 to TRBJ2-5; 9 bases fit TRBD2. Per germline, CDR1 SGHNT and CDR2 YENEEA. Losses at the gene ends were 5 bases for V and 1 base for J; bases not matched to a gene: 2. The CDR3 spans 14 residues. The CDR3 spells CASSPSGVQETQYF. Written as DNA, the CDR3 is TGTGCCAGCAGCCCTAGCGGGGTCCAAGAGACCCAGTACTTC.

This chain uses TRBV5-1 with TRBJ2-3; D call uncertain. V lost 1 base and J 2 bases, leaving 11 bases between the germline ends. The germline V gene has CDR1 SGHRS and CDR2 YFSETQ. There are 15 residues in the CDR3. The CDR3 coding sequence is TGCGCCAGCAGCTTGATCGACACTAACACAGATACGCAGTATTTT. Translation: CASSLIDTNTDTQYF.